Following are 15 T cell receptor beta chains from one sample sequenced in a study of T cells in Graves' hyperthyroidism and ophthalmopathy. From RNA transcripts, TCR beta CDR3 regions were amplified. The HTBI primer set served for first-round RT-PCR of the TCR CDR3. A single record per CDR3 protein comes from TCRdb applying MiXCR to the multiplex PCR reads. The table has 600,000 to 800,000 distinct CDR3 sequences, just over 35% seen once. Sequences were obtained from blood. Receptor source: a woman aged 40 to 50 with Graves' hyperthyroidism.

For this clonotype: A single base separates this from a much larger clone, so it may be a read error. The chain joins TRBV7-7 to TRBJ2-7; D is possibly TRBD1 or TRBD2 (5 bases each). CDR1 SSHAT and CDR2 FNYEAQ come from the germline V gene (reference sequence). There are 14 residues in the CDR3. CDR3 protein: CASSARGTTYKQYF. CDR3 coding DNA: TGTGCCAGCAGCGCGAGAGGGACCACCTACAAGCAGTACTTC.

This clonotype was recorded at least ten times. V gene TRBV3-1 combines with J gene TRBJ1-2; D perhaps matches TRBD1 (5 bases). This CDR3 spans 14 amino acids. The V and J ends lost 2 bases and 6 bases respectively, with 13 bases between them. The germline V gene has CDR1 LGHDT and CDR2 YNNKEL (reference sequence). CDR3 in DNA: TGTGCCAGCAGCCAACTCGGGGGAACGCATGGCTACACCTTC. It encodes CASSQLGGTHGYTF.

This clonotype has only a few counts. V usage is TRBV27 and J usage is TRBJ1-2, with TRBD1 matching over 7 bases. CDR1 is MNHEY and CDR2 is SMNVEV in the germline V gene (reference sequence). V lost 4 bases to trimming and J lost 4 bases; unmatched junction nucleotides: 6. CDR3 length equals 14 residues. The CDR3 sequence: CASSSSGGVYGYTF. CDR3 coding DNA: TGTGCCAGCAGTTCATCAGGGGGAGTCTATGGCTACACCTTC.

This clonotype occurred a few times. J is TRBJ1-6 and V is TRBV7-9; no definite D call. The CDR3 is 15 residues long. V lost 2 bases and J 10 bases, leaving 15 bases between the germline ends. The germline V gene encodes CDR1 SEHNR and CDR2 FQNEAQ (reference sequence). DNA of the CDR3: TGTGCCAGCAGCTTAAAGGGCTCGGGGAACTCACCCCTCCACTTT. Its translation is CASSLKGSGNSPLHF. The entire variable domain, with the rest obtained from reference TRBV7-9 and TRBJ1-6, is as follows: DTGVSQNPRHKITKRGQNVTFRCDPISEHNRLYWYRQTLGQGPEFLTYFQNEAQLEKSRLLSDRFSAERPKGSFSTLEIQRTEQGDSAMYLCASSLKGSGNSPLHFGNGTRLTVT.

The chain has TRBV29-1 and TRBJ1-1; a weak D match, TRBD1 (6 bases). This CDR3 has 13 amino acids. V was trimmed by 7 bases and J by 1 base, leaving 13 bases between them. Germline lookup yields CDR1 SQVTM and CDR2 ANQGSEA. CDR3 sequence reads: CSGRTDWNTEAFF. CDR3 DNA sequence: TGCAGCGGAAGGACAGATTGGAACACTGAAGCTTTCTTT. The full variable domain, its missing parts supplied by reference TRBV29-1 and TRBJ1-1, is SAVISQKPSRDICQRGTSLTIQCQVDSQVTMMFWYRQQPGQSLTLIATANQGSEATYESGFVIDKFPISRPNLTFSTLTVSNMSPEDSSIYLCSGRTDWNTEAFFGQGTRLTVV.

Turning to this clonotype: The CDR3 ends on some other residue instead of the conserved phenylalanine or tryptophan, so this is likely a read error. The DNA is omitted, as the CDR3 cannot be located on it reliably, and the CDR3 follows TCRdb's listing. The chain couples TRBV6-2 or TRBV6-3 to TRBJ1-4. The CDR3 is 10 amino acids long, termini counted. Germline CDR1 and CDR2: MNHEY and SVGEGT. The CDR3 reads CASSTGRLSV.

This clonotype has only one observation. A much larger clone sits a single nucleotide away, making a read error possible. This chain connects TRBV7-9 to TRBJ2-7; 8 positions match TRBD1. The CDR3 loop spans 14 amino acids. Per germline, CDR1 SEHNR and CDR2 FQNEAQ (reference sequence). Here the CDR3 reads CASSTTGDLYGQYF. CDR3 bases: TGTGCCAGCAGCACGACAGGGGACCTCTACGGGCAGTACTTC.

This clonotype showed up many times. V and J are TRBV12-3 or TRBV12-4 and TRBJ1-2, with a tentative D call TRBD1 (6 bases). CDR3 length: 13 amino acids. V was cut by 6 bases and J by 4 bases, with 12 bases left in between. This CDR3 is CASSPGQSYGYTF. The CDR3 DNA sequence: TGTGCCAGCAGCCCCGGACAGTCCTATGGCTACACCTTC.

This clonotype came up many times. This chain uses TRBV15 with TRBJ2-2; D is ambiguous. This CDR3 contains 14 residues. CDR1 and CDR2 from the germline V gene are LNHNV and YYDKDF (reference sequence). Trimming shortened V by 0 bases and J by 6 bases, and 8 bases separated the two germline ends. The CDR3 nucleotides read TGTGCCACCAGCAGAGATCTGGGATCCGGGGAGCTGTTTTTT. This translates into CATSRDLGSGELFF.

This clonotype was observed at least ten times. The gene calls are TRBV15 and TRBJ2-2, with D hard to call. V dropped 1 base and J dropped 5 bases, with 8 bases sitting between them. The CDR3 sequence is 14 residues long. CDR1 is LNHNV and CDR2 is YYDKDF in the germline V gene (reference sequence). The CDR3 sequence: CATSRGTLTGELFF. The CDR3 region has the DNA TGTGCCACCAGCAGAGGCACTTTGACCGGGGAGCTGTTTTTT.

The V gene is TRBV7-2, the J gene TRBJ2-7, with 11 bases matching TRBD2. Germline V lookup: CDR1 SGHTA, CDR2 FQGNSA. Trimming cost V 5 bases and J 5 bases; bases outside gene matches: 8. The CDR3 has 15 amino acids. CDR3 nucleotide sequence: TGTGCCAGCAGCACGAGACTAGCGGGGAGGAACGAGCAGTACTTC. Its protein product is CASSTRLAGRNEQYF. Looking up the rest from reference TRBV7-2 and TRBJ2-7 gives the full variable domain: GAGVSQSPSNKVTEKGKDVELRCDPISGHTALYWYRQSLGQGLEFLIYFQGNSAPDKSGLPSDRFSAERTGGSVSTLTIQRTQQEDSAVYLCASSTRLAGRNEQYFGPGTRLTVT.

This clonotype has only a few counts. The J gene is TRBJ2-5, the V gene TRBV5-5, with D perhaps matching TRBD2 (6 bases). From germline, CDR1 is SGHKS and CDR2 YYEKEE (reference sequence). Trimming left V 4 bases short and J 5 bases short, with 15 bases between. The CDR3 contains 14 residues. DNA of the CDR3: TGTGCCAGCAGCCCGGGAGATCGTTGGGAGACCCAGTACTTC. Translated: CASSPGDRWETQYF.

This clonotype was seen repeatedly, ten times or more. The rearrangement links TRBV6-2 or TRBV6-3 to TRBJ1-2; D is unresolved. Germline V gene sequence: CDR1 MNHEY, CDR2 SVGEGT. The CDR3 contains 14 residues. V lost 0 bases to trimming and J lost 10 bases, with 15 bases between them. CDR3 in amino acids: CASSYSGPRDDYTF. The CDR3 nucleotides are TGTGCCAGCAGTTACTCGGGTCCCAGAGATGACTACACCTTC.

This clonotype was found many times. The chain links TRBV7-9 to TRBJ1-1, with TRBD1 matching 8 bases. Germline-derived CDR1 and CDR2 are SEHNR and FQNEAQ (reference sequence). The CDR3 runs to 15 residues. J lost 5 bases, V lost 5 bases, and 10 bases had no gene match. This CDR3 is CASSRADRDVTEAFF. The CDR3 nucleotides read TGTGCCAGCAGCCGTGCGGACAGGGATGTGACTGAAGCTTTCTTT.

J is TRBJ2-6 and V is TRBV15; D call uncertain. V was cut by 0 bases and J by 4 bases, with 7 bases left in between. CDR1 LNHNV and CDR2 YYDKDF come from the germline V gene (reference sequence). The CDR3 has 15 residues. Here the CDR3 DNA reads TGTGCCACCAGCAGAGATCGGCAGGGGGCCAACGTCCTGACTTTC. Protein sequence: CATSRDRQGANVLTF.